This TCR beta chain was sequenced in a study of blood T cell repertoires in COVID-19. Whole-study context: Both acute and convalescent COVID-19 samples were obtained from the United States, Italy and Spain.

Germline assignment: CDR1 SGHTA and CDR2 FQGTGA. The CDR3 sequence is 14 residues long. V lost 5 bases to trimming and J lost 1 base, with 10 bases between them. Assay: immunoSEQ multiplex PCR; the TCRdb copy retains only in-frame clones and omits some. The table has approximately 210,000 clones, around 81% seen once. Self-reported history from a screening survey and questionnaire set each donor's cohort. Specimen: PBMCs or T cells enriched from blood (not recorded which). The receptor was isolated from a man between 25 and 39 years old with acute COVID-19. This sequence joins TRBV7-3 and TRBJ2-3; perhaps TRBD1 as D (5 bases). CDR3 sequence (DNA): TGTGCCAGCAGCAAATGGGGCCGCACAGATACGCAGTATTTT. It codes for CASSKWGRTDTQYF.